The 24 T cell receptor beta chains below come from one sample, sequenced in a study of Graves' ophthalmopathy and Graves' hyperthyroidism. Amplified material comprised TCR beta CDR3 regions derived from RNA transcripts. Scientists carried out first-round RT-PCR using HTBI primers and then a second-round multiplex PCR. TCRdb recomputed calls from the multiplex PCR reads with MiXCR, one row per CDR3 protein. Counted here are about 740,000 distinct CDR3 sequences, approximately 40% occurring once; the ten biggest clones make up 40% to 45%. The sequencing input was peripheral blood. These receptors originate from an adult man with Graves' ophthalmopathy.

This clonotype was detected once. The chain joins TRBV29-1 to TRBJ1-5, with TRBD1 identical over 7 bases. The CDR3 has 13 residues. CDR1 and CDR2 (germline): SQVTM, ANQGSEA. Unmatched junction bases numbered 9, after V lost 8 bases and J lost 5 bases. CDR3 in amino acids: CSFRQGRDQPQHF. In nucleotides, the CDR3 is TGCAGCTTTAGACAGGGACGGGATCAGCCCCAGCATTTT.

About this clonotype: The junction differs from germline at one of its ends, possibly a read error. DNA for the CDR3: TGTGCCAGCAGTTACTTAGGGGGAGGAACGACTGAAGCTTTCTTT. It specifies CASSYLGGGTTEAFF. This chain connects TRBV10-3 to TRBJ1-1; a weak D match, TRBD1 (6 bases). The germline V gene encodes CDR1 ENHRY and CDR2 SYGVKD. This CDR3 has 15 residues.

The chain carries TRBV9 and TRBJ1-6; a possible D gene is TRBD1 (6 bases). Looked up from germline, CDR1 is SGDLS and CDR2 is YYNGEE. Trimming stripped 4 bases from V and 6 bases from J, with 14 bases between. This CDR3 has 15 residues. CDR3 residues: CASSQTDSSNSPLHF. DNA of the CDR3: TGTGCCAGCAGCCAAACGGACAGCAGTAATTCACCCCTCCACTTT.

This chain uses TRBV5-4 with TRBJ1-1; no reliable D call. The CDR3 spans 15 residues. Per the germline V gene, CDR1 is SGHNT and CDR2 is YYREEE (reference sequence). The germline V and J ends were trimmed by 0 bases and 0 bases, with 9 bases remaining between them. CDR3 DNA: TGTGCCAGCAGCTTGGCCCAGACACTGAACACTGAAGCTTTCTTT. Translation: CASSLAQTLNTEAFF.

This clonotype was found many times. This chain connects TRBV6-5 to TRBJ2-7; D unresolved. Trimming pared 2 bases from V and 0 bases from J, leaving 5 bases between. This CDR3 spans 13 amino acids. Germline V CDR1 and CDR2: MNHEY, SVGAGI. CDR3 region: CASSYGPSYEQYF. In nucleotides, the CDR3 is TGTGCCAGCAGTTACGGCCCCTCCTACGAGCAGTACTTC.

This clonotype has only a few counts. The chain joins TRBV5-8 to TRBJ1-5; no definite D call. The CDR3 is 14 residues long. The germline V gene has CDR1 SGHTS and CDR2 YDEGEE. The ends were cut back, 4 bases at V and 0 bases at J, with 8 bases in the middle. The CDR3 region has the DNA TGTGCCAGCAGCCCTTACCTTAGCAATCAGCCCCAGCATTTT. Residues: CASSPYLSNQPQHF.

At least ten counts were recorded for this clonotype. The chain has TRBV2 and TRBJ2-5; TRBD1 is a possible D gene (6 bases). The V end was cut by 8 bases, the J end by 5 bases, with 12 bases between. The V gene's germline CDR1 is SNHLY and CDR2 FYNNEI. CDR3 length: 12 residues. The CDR3 region has the DNA TGTGCCAGCGCAGTGAGGGGGGAGACCCAGTACTTC. Its protein is CASAVRGETQYF.

In its sample, this clonotype was seen a few times. The CDR3 DNA sequence: TGTGCCAGCAGCTCTGACCACATCCGGGACAGGGCTTACGAGCAGTACTTC. This gives the protein CASSSDHIRDRAYEQYF. This chain uses TRBV7-9 with TRBJ2-7, with TRBD1 matching 9 bases. Per the germline V gene, CDR1 is SEHNR and CDR2 is FQNEAQ (reference sequence). The V gene end was trimmed by 4 bases and the J gene end by 4 bases; junction bases not matched to a gene: 14. This CDR3 comprises 17 residues.

A word on this clonotype: A clone one base away is much larger, so this may be a read error. CDR3 sequence (DNA): TGCGCCAGCAGACCCGATGGGGCCTACGAGCAGTACTTC. This translates into CASRPDGAYEQYF. The V call is TRBV7-2, the J call TRBJ2-7; D gene unclear. The CDR3 covers 13 residues. Germline lookup yields CDR1 SGHTA and CDR2 FQGNSA.

This chain links TRBV7-9 with TRBJ1-4; 9 bases match TRBD1. The CDR3 runs 15 residues. Germline V lookup: CDR1 SEHNR, CDR2 FQNEAQ (reference sequence). J gave up 7 bases and V 3 bases, and 6 bases lay outside the gene matches. DNA of the CDR3: TGTGCCAGCAGCTTTGGGACAGGGTTTAGTGAAAAACTGTTTTTT. It is translated as CASSFGTGFSEKLFF. Full variable domain (missing parts from reference TRBV7-9 and TRBJ1-4): DTGVSQNPRHKITKRGQNVTFRCDPISEHNRLYWYRQTLGQGPEFLTYFQNEAQLEKSRLLSDRFSAERPKGSFSTLEIQRTEQGDSAMYLCASSFGTGFSEKLFFGSGTQLSVL.

The V gene is TRBV7-8, the J gene TRBJ1-2; no clear D. Germline CDR1 SGHVS, CDR2 FQNEAQ. With 3 bases removed from V and 2 bases from J, the gap between germline ends came to 16 bases. This CDR3 is built from 16 residues. CDR3 protein: CASSLAARGANYGYTF. The CDR3 DNA is TGTGCCAGCAGCTTGGCGGCCCGGGGAGCGAACTATGGCTACACCTTC.

This chain joins TRBV24-1 and TRBJ1-5; 8 nucleotides align to TRBD1. Germline V gene sequence: CDR1 KGHDR, CDR2 SFDVKD. This CDR3 is built from 16 residues. V shed 4 bases and J 1 base; nucleotides not matched to a gene: 5. CDR3 sequence (DNA): TGTGCCACCAGTGACCCAGGACAGGGCAGCAATCAGCCCCAGCATTTT. This encodes CATSDPGQGSNQPQHF.

This clonotype was seen many times. This chain connects TRBV10-3 to TRBJ1-5; TRBD1 agrees at 7 bases. The V segment lost 3 bases and the J segment 6 bases; nucleotides outside the gene matches: 5. The CDR3 loop spans 14 amino acids. Germline assignment: CDR1 ENHRY and CDR2 SYGVKD. CDR3 region: CAISDTGVPQPQHF. For the CDR3, the DNA is TGTGCCATCAGTGATACAGGGGTCCCTCAGCCCCAGCATTTT.

The V and J genes are TRBV20-1 and TRBJ2-5; 9 nucleotides agree with TRBD1. The V segment lost 0 bases and the J segment 2 bases; nucleotides outside the gene matches: 10. Per the germline V gene, CDR1 is DFQATT and CDR2 is SNEGSKA (reference sequence). The CDR3 contains 17 residues. In DNA form, the CDR3 reads TGCAGTGCTAGAGAACGGGACAGGGCCCCCCTTCAAGAGACCCAGTACTTC. Translation gives CSARERDRAPLQETQYF.

The CDR3, as DNA: TGTGCCAGCAGCGGACATTGGACAGAGGGCAATGAAAAACTGTTTTTT. Amino acids: CASSGHWTEGNEKLFF. The chain combines TRBV7-9 with TRBJ1-4, with D tentatively TRBD1 (6 bases). The CDR3 spans 16 residues. Between the trimmed V and J ends, which lost 5 bases and 5 bases, there was a span of 18 bases. Germline V gene data show CDR1 as SEHNR and CDR2 as FQNEAQ (reference sequence).

The J gene is TRBJ1-1, the V gene TRBV5-4; possible D gene TRBD1, 5 bases. Between the trimmed V and J ends, which lost 3 bases and 5 bases, there was a span of 23 bases. The CDR3 has 17 residues. The germline CDR1 and CDR2 sequences are SGHNT and YYREEE (reference sequence). CDR3 region: CASSYGRAGKGGTEAFF. CDR3 DNA sequence: TGTGCCAGCAGCTATGGCAGGGCAGGGAAGGGAGGGACTGAAGCTTTCTTT.

V and J are TRBV20-1 and TRBJ2-5, with a possible D match to TRBD2 (5 bases). The CDR3 runs to 14 residues. Germline assignment: CDR1 DFQATT and CDR2 SNEGSKA (reference sequence). V was cut by 1 base and J by 5 bases, with 14 bases left in between. CDR3 sequence reads: CSARAVGRRETQYF. Written as DNA, the CDR3 is TGCAGTGCTAGAGCAGTAGGGCGGAGGGAGACCCAGTACTTC.

About this clonotype itself: One end of the junction fails to match germline, which may point to a read error. The V gene is TRBV29-1, the J gene TRBJ1-2, with a tentative D call TRBD1 (5 bases). Germline values: CDR1 SQVTM, CDR2 ANQGSEA. The CDR3 loop spans 11 amino acids. The CDR3 DNA reads as TGTGCCTGGGGCTCCGGCTATGGCTACACCTTC. Its protein product is CAWGSGYGYTF.

This clonotype appeared a single time. V and J are TRBV24-1 and TRBJ1-5, with D perhaps matching TRBD1 (6 bases). Trimming pared 5 bases from V and 0 bases from J, leaving 10 bases between. Per the germline V gene, CDR1 is KGHDR and CDR2 is SFDVKD. The CDR3 has 15 residues. The CDR3 DNA sequence: TGTGCCACCAGTGCGGGGGGGCATAGCAATCAGCCCCAGCATTTT. It codes for CATSAGGHSNQPQHF.

This clonotype was observed a handful of times. The DNA of the CDR3 is TGCAGTGCTAGGAGCGGACTAGCGGTTTTCGAGCAGTACTTC. Its protein product is CSARSGLAVFEQYF. The genes are TRBV20-1 and TRBJ2-7; TRBD2 matches at 10 bases. This CDR3 region has 14 residues. Germline V gene lookup returns CDR1 DFQATT and CDR2 SNEGSKA (reference sequence). V was clipped by 3 bases and J by 6 bases; unmatched bases: 8.

This chain uses TRBV20-1 with TRBJ1-1; D unresolved. The V gene's germline CDR1 is DFQATT and CDR2 SNEGSKA (reference sequence). V was cut by 6 bases and J by 2 bases, with 19 bases left in between. This CDR3 region has 15 residues. DNA of the CDR3: TGCAGTGCCACCTCCGAGTGGTTTCGCAACACTGAAGCTTTCTTT. This sequence encodes CSATSEWFRNTEAFF.

This clonotype was seen at least ten times. The chain couples TRBV2 to TRBJ2-7, with 14 bases lining up with TRBD2. Germline CDR1 SNHLY, CDR2 FYNNEI. This CDR3 is 14 amino acids long. The J segment lost 7 bases and the V segment lost 7 bases, leaving 6 bases of the junction unmatched. This CDR3 reads CASMPGLAGVEQYF. CDR3 coding DNA: TGTGCCAGCATGCCGGGACTAGCGGGAGTGGAGCAGTACTTC.

A remark on this clonotype: Relative to the germline gene, one junction end is altered; a read error may explain this. The J gene is TRBJ2-7, the V gene TRBV7-2; D call uncertain. The germline V gene has CDR1 SGHTA and CDR2 FQGNSA. CDR3 length equals 13 residues. CDR3 DNA sequence: TGTGCCAGCAGTTTAGAGAGTCCGAACGAGCAGTACTTC. It is translated as CASSLESPNEQYF.

This clonotype was detected many times. The chain uses TRBV7-8 and TRBJ1-6; weak D call: TRBD1 (5 bases). The germline CDR1 and CDR2 sequences are SGHVS and FQNEAQ. This CDR3 has 14 amino acids. The V end was cut by 3 bases, the J end by 8 bases, with 11 bases between. CDR3 amino acids: CASSFGGWHSPLHF. CDR3 DNA sequence: TGTGCCAGCAGCTTCGGGGGGTGGCATTCACCCCTCCACTTT.